This T cell receptor (beta chain) was retrieved from a study of T cells after yellow fever vaccination. Study-level points and caveats: Researchers noted that a small share of clonotypes showed up in both CD4 and CD8 compartments. Post-booster repertoires contained most primary-vaccination clones again (roughly 96% CD4, around 88% CD8). Though weaker, the secondary response peaked faster, on day 5 versus 15.

5'RACE template switching generated TCR cDNA, adding a universal primer site and UMIs. TCRdb itself ran the 5' RACE reads through MiXCR, one entry per CDR3 protein. The sample carries 500,000 to 700,000 distinct CDR3 sequences, 15% to 20% recorded once. The CDR3 is made up of 14 amino acids. Deletions cut 8 bases from V and 2 bases from J, with 14 bases between. CDR1 is SGHTA, CDR2 FQGNSA, per germline. Notes on this clonotype: Its antigen is unknown.

This TCR came from a man under 40 who received the YFV17D yellow fever vaccine. The rearrangement joins TRBV7-2 to TRBJ2-3, with a possible D match to TRBD2 (6 bases). The sample in question was PBMCs, obtained 15 days after the yellow fever booster vaccination. CDR3 sequence reads: CASLVGLNTDTQYF. The CDR3 DNA reads as TGTGCCAGCTTGGTTGGACTAAACACAGATACGCAGTATTTT.